The 27 T cell receptor beta chains reported below all come from one sample, sequenced in a study of shared clonotypes between healthy human individuals. The naive CD8 fraction comprised CD45RO-negative cells positively selected for CCR7 and excluded terminally differentiated effector memory CD45RA+ cells. The repertoire was sequenced with immunoSEQ multiplex PCR; TCRdb's copy has only in-frame clones and lacks some. Of 1.5 million to 2.5 million clones listed, around 96% are singletons. Sequenced: naive CD8+ T cells sorted from blood. The receptors shown here come from a young man in good health.

V is TRBV2 and J is TRBJ2-1; 11 nucleotides align to TRBD2. Germline loops: CDR1 SNHLY, CDR2 FYNNEI. This CDR3 is 16 amino acids long. With V trimmed by 7 bases and J by 4 bases, 9 bases remained unmatched. CDR3 sequence: CASTPGLAGLYNEQFF. Written as DNA, the CDR3 is TGTGCCAGCACCCCCGGACTAGCGGGCCTATACAATGAGCAGTTCTTC.

The chain links TRBV18 to TRBJ2-4, with D unclear. Germline V gene data show CDR1 as KGHSH and CDR2 as LQKENI. This CDR3 is built from 15 residues. V was clipped by 3 bases and J by 0 bases, with 9 bases between them. The DNA for the CDR3 is TGTGCCAGCTCACCCCCAATCCTAGCCAAAAACATTCAGTACTTC. It yields the protein CASSPPILAKNIQYF.

In this sample, this clone turned up once. This chain links TRBV16 with TRBJ1-1; D remains ambiguous. The germline CDR1 and CDR2 sequences are KGHSY and FQNENV. The CDR3 contains 14 residues. V lost 3 bases to trimming and J lost 1 base, with 9 bases between them. Written as DNA, the CDR3 is TGTGCCAGCAGCCAGACGACGGGGAACACTGAAGCTTTCTTT. Translation gives CASSQTTGNTEAFF. Based on the CDR3 plus reference TRBV16 and TRBJ1-1, the full variable domain is GEEVAQTPKHLVRGEGQKAKLYCAPIKGHSYVFWYQQVLKNEFKFLISFQNENVFDETGMPKERFSAKCLPNSPCSLEIQATKLEDSAVYFCASSQTTGNTEAFFGQGTRLTVV.

This clone occurred once. Other DNA sequences from this sample encode an identical CDR3 as well. The chain carries TRBV6-5 and TRBJ2-7; 7 nucleotides line up with TRBD1. The V segment lost 4 bases and the J segment 7 bases; nucleotides outside the gene matches: 1. CDR1 and CDR2 from the germline V gene are MNHEY and SVGAGI. The CDR3 length is 11 residues. CDR3 coding DNA: TGTGCCAGCAGTTCGACAGGGGAGCAGTACTTC. Translating gives CASSSTGEQYF.

The V gene is TRBV4-3, the J gene TRBJ2-5, with a possible D match to TRBD2 (6 bases). The CDR3 loop spans 14 amino acids. Per germline, CDR1 LGHNA and CDR2 YSLEER. The germline V and J ends were trimmed by 0 bases and 5 bases, with 10 bases remaining between them. The DNA of the CDR3 is TGCGCCAGCAGCCAAGATCACCTAGCGGAGACCCAGTACTTC. Protein sequence: CASSQDHLAETQYF.

The chain carries TRBV18 and TRBJ2-5; 12 bases align to TRBD1. The CDR3 covers 17 residues. Trimming removed 4 bases from V and 3 bases from J; junction bases left unmatched: 9. Germline assignment: CDR1 KGHSH and CDR2 LQKENI. The DNA for the CDR3 is TGTGCCAGCTCACGACAAAGGGACAGGGGGCCTGAAGAGACCCAGTACTTC. This translates into CASSRQRDRGPEETQYF.

The rearrangement links TRBV9 to TRBJ2-7; D could derive from TRBD1 or TRBD2 (6 bases each). Germline V lookup: CDR1 SGDLS, CDR2 YYNGEE. V was clipped by 0 bases and J by 3 bases, with 13 bases between them. The CDR3 extends over 15 amino acids. In DNA, the CDR3 is TGTGCCAGCAGCGTAGGGGAAGGGGGGCACTACGAGCAGTACTTC. Its translation: CASSVGEGGHYEQYF.

The chain joins TRBV2 to TRBJ2-5; D ambiguous. The CDR3 sequence is 14 residues long. V gave up 6 bases and J gave up 5 bases, with 16 bases separating them. Germline V CDR1 and CDR2: SNHLY, FYNNEI. CDR3 DNA: TGTGCCAGCAGCCACGACGACCTAAGGGAGACCCAGTACTTC. It yields the protein CASSHDDLRETQYF. Full variable domain (outside the CDR3, taken from reference TRBV2 and TRBJ2-5): EPEVTQTPSHQVTQMGQEVILRCVPISNHLYFYWYRQILGQKVEFLVSFYNNEISEKSEIFDDQFSVERPDGSNFTLKIRSTKLEDSAMYFCASSHDDLRETQYFGPGTRLLVL.

The V gene is TRBV6-6, the J gene TRBJ1-1; a possible D gene is TRBD1 (5 bases). Trimming took 2 bases from V and 3 from J, leaving 10 bases between them. CDR1 MNHNY and CDR2 SVGAGI come from the germline V gene (reference sequence). The CDR3 runs 14 residues. The CDR3 is CASSYMGGYTEAFF. Here the CDR3 DNA reads TGTGCCAGCAGTTACATGGGGGGTTACACTGAAGCTTTCTTT.

V and J are TRBV19 and TRBJ1-5; D uncertain. Trimming cost V 2 bases and J 6 bases, with 11 bases left between them. The CDR3 sequence is 14 residues long. The germline CDR1 and CDR2 sequences are LNHDA and SQIVND (reference sequence). In nucleotides, the CDR3 is TGTGCCAGTAGTATAAGGGATACGGGTCAGCCCCAGCATTTT. Translating it yields CASSIRDTGQPQHF.

In its sample, this clone was seen once. The J gene is TRBJ2-7, the V gene TRBV4-3; D not resolved. Trimming stripped 0 bases from V and 4 bases from J, with 10 bases between. Germline V gene data show CDR1 as LGHNA and CDR2 as YSLEER. This CDR3 has 14 amino acids. CDR3: CASSQDRMLYEQYF. The CDR3, as DNA: TGCGCCAGCAGCCAAGACCGAATGCTGTACGAGCAGTACTTC.

V gene TRBV28 combines with J gene TRBJ1-5; 7 bases agree with TRBD1. This CDR3 region has 15 residues. The J segment lost 2 bases and the V segment lost 7 bases, leaving 8 bases of the junction unmatched. Germline assignment: CDR1 MDHEN and CDR2 SYDVKM. CDR3 amino acids: CASTLTGTGNQPQHF. The CDR3 DNA is TGTGCCAGCACCCTGACCGGGACAGGCAATCAGCCCCAGCATTTT.

The chain joins TRBV2 to TRBJ2-3; D is possibly TRBD1 or TRBD2 (5 bases each). Germline V gene data show CDR1 as SNHLY and CDR2 as FYNNEI. This CDR3 has 15 residues. V lost 2 bases and J lost 4, with 13 bases in between. Here the CDR3 reads CASSEIQMGADTQYF. CDR3 in DNA: TGTGCCAGCAGTGAAATACAGATGGGGGCAGATACGCAGTATTTT. Combining the CDR3 with reference TRBV2 and TRBJ2-3 gives the whole variable domain EPEVTQTPSHQVTQMGQEVILRCVPISNHLYFYWYRQILGQKVEFLVSFYNNEISEKSEIFDDQFSVERPDGSNFTLKIRSTKLEDSAMYFCASSEIQMGADTQYFGPGTRLTVL.

The chain has TRBV5-8 and TRBJ1-1, with TRBD1 identical over 8 bases. The CDR3 has 14 amino acids. CDR1 is SGHTS, CDR2 YDEGEE, per germline. J was trimmed by 7 bases and V by 3 bases; bases with no gene match: 8. CDR3 sequence reads: CASSYWQGAVEAFF. For the CDR3, the DNA is TGTGCCAGCAGCTATTGGCAGGGGGCAGTTGAAGCTTTCTTT. Supplemented by reference TRBV5-8 and TRBJ1-1, the full variable domain reads EAGVTQSPTHLIKTRGQQATLRCSPISGHTSVYWYQQALGLGLQFLLWYDEGEERNRGNFPPRFSGRQFPNYSSELNVNALELEDSALYLCASSYWQGAVEAFFGQGTRLTVV.

V and J are TRBV7-9 and TRBJ2-1; TRBD1 matches at 8 bases. The germline V gene encodes CDR1 SEHNR and CDR2 FQNEAQ (reference sequence). CDR3 length equals 15 residues. V was clipped by 5 bases and J by 7 bases; unmatched bases: 10. The CDR3 bases are TGTGCCAGCAGCGAGGACAGGGCGCCCGGGAATGAGCAGTTCTTC. Encoded protein: CASSEDRAPGNEQFF.

V is TRBV7-9 and J is TRBJ1-2, with TRBD1 matching 9 bases. Losses at the gene ends were 6 bases for V and 6 bases for J; bases not matched to a gene: 14. Germline V CDR1 and CDR2: SEHNR, FQNEAQ (reference sequence). The CDR3 is made up of 16 amino acids. DNA for the CDR3: TGTGCCAGCAGAAGGTATGGACAGGGGATGGAGCATGGCTACACCTTC. It codes for CASRRYGQGMEHGYTF.

The CDR3 nucleotides read TGTGCCAGCAGTTCAACATTTGGCTCCTACAATGAGCAGTTCTTC. As protein: CASSSTFGSYNEQFF. J is TRBJ2-1 and V is TRBV2, with no clear D. This CDR3 is 15 amino acids long. Trimming stripped 5 bases from V and 0 bases from J, with 11 bases between. From germline, CDR1 is SNHLY and CDR2 FYNNEI.

V and J are TRBV28 and TRBJ1-5; TRBD1 matches 8 bases. Germline V lookup: CDR1 MDHEN, CDR2 SYDVKM. After removal of 6 bases from V and 6 bases from J, the junction contained 16 bases not matched to a gene. CDR3 length: 17 residues. The CDR3 DNA reads TGTGCCAGCAGCCCATTAGCCGGGACAGGTAGGCGTCAGCCCCAGCATTTT. Amino acids: CASSPLAGTGRRQPQHF.

As for this clone: At the DNA level, this CDR3 is encoded by other sequences in the same sample as well. CDR3 in amino acids: CASSYSGEGYGYTF. The CDR3 DNA reads TGTGCCAGCAGTTACTCAGGGGAGGGCTATGGCTACACCTTC. V gene TRBV6-5 combines with J gene TRBJ1-2; D is perhaps TRBD1 (5 bases). Germline-derived CDR1 and CDR2 are MNHEY and SVGAGI. This CDR3 has 14 amino acids. With 0 bases removed from V and 4 bases from J, the gap between germline ends came to 9 bases.

The chain combines TRBV7-3 with TRBJ2-1; 8 bases line up with TRBD1. The germline CDR1 and CDR2 sequences are SGHTA and FQGTGA. The CDR3 loop spans 15 amino acids. After removal of 1 base from V and 2 bases from J, the junction contained 1 base not matched to a gene. Written as DNA, the CDR3 is TGTGCCAGCAGCTTAATACAGGGGGCCTACAATGAGCAGTTCTTC. It specifies CASSLIQGAYNEQFF. Using reference TRBV7-3 and TRBJ2-1 for the parts outside the CDR3, the full variable domain is GAGVSQTPSNKVTEKGKYVELRCDPISGHTALYWYRQSLGQGPEFLIYFQGTGAADDSGLPNDRFFAVRPEGSVSTLKIQRTERGDSAVYLCASSLIQGAYNEQFFGPGTRLTVL.

V is TRBV7-2 and J is TRBJ2-4; 7 bases fit TRBD2. The junction had 6 bases not matched to a gene; V was cut back by 1 base and J by 3 bases. The length of the CDR3 is 16 residues. CDR1 is SGHTA, CDR2 FQGNSA, per germline. CDR3 bases: TGTGCCAGCAGCTTAGGGAGCGGGGCTGACAAAAACATTCAGTACTTC. Residues: CASSLGSGADKNIQYF.

In regard to this clone: Other nucleotide sequences in the sample specify the same CDR3. V gene TRBV4-1 combines with J gene TRBJ2-1, with a possible D match to TRBD1 (6 bases). The length of the CDR3 is 15 residues. Trimming left V 4 bases short and J 0 bases short, with 10 bases between. Per the germline V gene, CDR1 is MGHRA and CDR2 is YSYEKL. The chain's CDR3 is CASSPDRSSYNEQFF. Here the CDR3 DNA reads TGCGCCAGCAGCCCCGACAGGAGCTCCTACAATGAGCAGTTCTTC.

CDR3 nucleotides: TGCAGCGTTCCCCCGGGACATAACTATGGCTACACCTTC. Translation: CSVPPGHNYGYTF. V usage is TRBV29-1 and J usage is TRBJ1-2; weak D call: TRBD1 (6 bases). Per the germline V gene, CDR1 is SQVTM and CDR2 is ANQGSEA. This CDR3 comprises 13 residues. Trimming shortened V by 5 bases and J by 1 base, and 11 bases separated the two germline ends.

The chain uses TRBV28 and TRBJ2-3; the D call may be TRBD1 or TRBD2 (5 bases each). CDR1 and CDR2 (germline): MDHEN, SYDVKM. The CDR3 has 15 residues. V lost 7 bases, J lost 2 bases, and 16 bases lay in between. The DNA of the CDR3 is TGTGCCAGCACCTCCGGGGCCAGGTCCACAGATACGCAGTATTTT. This codes for CASTSGARSTDTQYF.

Remarks on this clone: The sample holds other DNA sequences that translate to the same CDR3. V gene TRBV5-6 combines with J gene TRBJ2-7; perhaps TRBD2 as D (6 bases). Germline CDR1 SGHDT, CDR2 YYEEEE. Trimming took off 0 bases at V and 3 bases at J, with 7 bases between the two ends. The CDR3 contains 13 residues. The CDR3 loop reads CASSLGGNYEQYF. The DNA for the CDR3 is TGTGCCAGCAGCTTGGGCGGGAACTACGAGCAGTACTTC.

The genes are TRBV9 and TRBJ2-1, with a possible D match to TRBD2 (5 bases). This CDR3 has 16 amino acids. V lost 8 bases to trimming and J lost 2 bases, with 20 bases between them. Germline lookup yields CDR1 SGDLS and CDR2 YYNGEE. CDR3 amino acids: CASSPRGTAPYNEQFF. The CDR3 DNA sequence: TGTGCCAGTAGCCCACGGGGAACGGCTCCCTACAATGAGCAGTTCTTC.

V is TRBV5-6 and J is TRBJ2-7, with D perhaps matching TRBD1 (5 bases). The CDR3 is made up of 13 amino acids. Trimming shortened V by 3 bases and J by 4 bases, and 11 bases separated the two germline ends. The germline V gene has CDR1 SGHDT and CDR2 YYEEEE. CDR3 in DNA: TGTGCCAGCAGCTCCCTAGGGGATTACGAGCAGTACTTC. Translated: CASSSLGDYEQYF. Together with reference TRBV5-6 and TRBJ2-7, the CDR3 gives the full variable domain: DAGVTQSPTHLIKTRGQQVTLRCSPKSGHDTVSWYQQALGQGPQFIFQYYEEEERQRGNFPDRFSGHQFPNYSSELNVNALLLGDSALYLCASSSLGDYEQYFGPGTRLTVT.